This T cell receptor (beta chain) is drawn from a study of blood T cell repertoires in COVID-19. The overall study: The origin of the acute and convalescent COVID-19 samples was the United States, Italy and Spain. From T cells, B-cell-depleted T cells, or PBMCs came the material, which was cDNA or gDNA.

Per the authors' pipeline: Reference gene primer amplification gave estimated nucleated cell counts. Sequencing used immunoSEQ multiplex PCR; TCRdb keeps in-frame clones, though not all of them. From that table come the V and J calls and clone size; the DNA was used to work out D and trimming. The table includes tens of thousands of clones, roughly 82% detected once. The sequencing input was peripheral blood. The TCR was taken from a human donor in a cohort sampled during active COVID-19.

CDR3 DNA sequence: TGTGCCAGCAGTGAAACTAGCGGGAATGTGGATGAGCAGTTCTTC. Amino acids: CASSETSGNVDEQFF. The J gene is TRBJ2-1, the V gene TRBV2; 10 bases map to TRBD2. CDR3 length equals 15 residues. The V segment lost 2 bases and the J segment 8 bases; nucleotides outside the gene matches: 6. CDR1 is SNHLY, CDR2 FYNNEI, per germline.